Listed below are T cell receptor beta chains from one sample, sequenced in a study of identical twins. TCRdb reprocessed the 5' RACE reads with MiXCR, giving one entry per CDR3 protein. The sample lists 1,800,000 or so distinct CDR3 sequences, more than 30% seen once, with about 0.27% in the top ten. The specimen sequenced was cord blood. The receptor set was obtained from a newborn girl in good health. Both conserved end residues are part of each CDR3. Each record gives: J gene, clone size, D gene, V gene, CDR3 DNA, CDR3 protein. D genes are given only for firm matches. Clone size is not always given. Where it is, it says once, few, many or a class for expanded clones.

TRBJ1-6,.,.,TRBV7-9,TGTGCCAGCAGTTCAGACAGTGGCAATTCACCCCTCCACTTT,CASSSDSGNSPLHF
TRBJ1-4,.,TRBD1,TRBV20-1,TGCAGTGCTACCAGGACAGGGACAAGAGAAAAACTGTTTTTT,CSATRTGTREKLFF
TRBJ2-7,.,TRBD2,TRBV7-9,TGTGCCAGCAGCCGAACTAGCGCTACTGTCAATGAGCAGTACTTC,CASSRTSATVNEQYF
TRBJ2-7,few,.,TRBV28,TGTGCCAGCAGTTTACGGCCCATCGAGCAGTACTTC,CASSLRPIEQYF
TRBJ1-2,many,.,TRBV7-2,TGTGCCAGCAGCTTAGGCTACACCTTC,CASSLGYTF
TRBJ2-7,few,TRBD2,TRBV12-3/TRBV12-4,TGTGCCAGCCAACGAGCGGGGGCCTACAATGAGCAGTACTTC,CASQRAGAYNEQYF
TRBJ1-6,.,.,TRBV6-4,TGTGCCAGCAGTATGGCAGTCTCCTCATCCCTCCACTTT,CASSMAVSSSLHF
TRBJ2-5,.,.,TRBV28,TGTGCCAGCAGTTTACAGAACTACGGGCAGTACTTC,CASSLQNYGQYF
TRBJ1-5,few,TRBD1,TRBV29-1,TGCAGCGTTGTAACAGGGGATCAGCCCCAGCATTTT,CSVVTGDQPQHF
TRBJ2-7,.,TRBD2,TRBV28,TGTGCCAGCAGTGTTGGCGGTCTAGCGGGAGAAGACGAGCAGTACTTC,CASSVGGLAGEDEQYF
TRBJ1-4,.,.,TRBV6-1,TGTGCCAGCAGTGCGAATCCACTTCTAACTAATGAAAAACTGTTTTTT,CASSANPLLTNEKLFF
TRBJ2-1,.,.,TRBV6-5,TGTGCCAGCAAAACGTTAGTCATGGACAATGAGCAGTTCTTC,CASKTLVMDNEQFF
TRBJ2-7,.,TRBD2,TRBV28,TGTGCCAGCAGTTTGCTTAGCGGGAGGGCCGAGTGGAGCTACGAGCAGTACTTC,CASSLLSGRAEWSYEQYF
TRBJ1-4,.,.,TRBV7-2,TGTGCCAGCAGCTTAGCCTCTACAAGGAGGGTAAATGAAAAACTGTTTTTT,CASSLASTRRVNEKLFF
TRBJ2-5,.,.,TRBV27,TGTGCCAGCAGTTCCGATCTTCCTCAGTACCAAGAGACCCAGTACTTC,CASSSDLPQYQETQYF
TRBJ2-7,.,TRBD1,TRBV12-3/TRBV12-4,TGTGCCAGCAGTTTTTCCGGGACAGGGGGCCACGAGCAGTACTTC,CASSFSGTGGHEQYF
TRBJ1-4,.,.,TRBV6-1,TGTGCCAGCAGTGAACCCGGGACACGACCTGAAAAACTGTTTTTT,CASSEPGTRPEKLFF
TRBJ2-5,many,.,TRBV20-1,TGCAGTGCTAGGGCGACACCTCAAGAGACCCAGTACTTC,CSARATPQETQYF
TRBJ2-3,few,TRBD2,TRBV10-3,TGTGCCATCAATCGTGGAGCGGGGTCCGGGGATACGCAGTATTTT,CAINRGAGSGDTQYF
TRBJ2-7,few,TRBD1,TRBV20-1,TGCAGTGCTGAGGACAGGGAAAGCTACGAGCAGTACTTC,CSAEDRESYEQYF
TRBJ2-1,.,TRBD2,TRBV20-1,TGCAGTGCTAGGAAAGCGGGGGGGCCCGACAATGAGCAGTTCTTC,CSARKAGGPDNEQFF
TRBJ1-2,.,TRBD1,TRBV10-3,TGTGCCATCAGTGAGGGGACAGGGGGGTGTGGCTACACCTTC,CAISEGTGGCGYTF
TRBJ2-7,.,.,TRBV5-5,TGTGCCAGCAGCTCCCCAGGGTTTCACTACGAGCAGTACTTC,CASSSPGFHYEQYF
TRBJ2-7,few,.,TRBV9,TGTGCCAGCAGCCTCCAATCCGGCGGGGTCCTCGACGAGCAGTACTTC,CASSLQSGGVLDEQYF
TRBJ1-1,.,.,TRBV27,TGTGCCAGCAGTTTATGGGGGGGAGCAATGAACACTGAAGCTTTCTTT,CASSLWGGAMNTEAFF
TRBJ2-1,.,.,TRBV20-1,TGCAGTCCCGAGACCTACAATGAGCAGTTCTTC,CSPETYNEQFF
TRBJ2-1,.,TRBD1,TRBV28,TGTGCCAGCAGACGGACGGGACAGGGGGTTATTGAGCAGTTCTTC,CASRRTGQGVIEQFF
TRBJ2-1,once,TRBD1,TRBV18,TGTGCCAGCTCACCATTAATCCAAACAGGGGATGAGCAGTTCTTC,CASSPLIQTGDEQFF
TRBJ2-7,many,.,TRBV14,TGTGCCAGCAGCCAAGCTGGACAGACCTACGAGCAGTACTTC,CASSQAGQTYEQYF